The rows below give T cell receptor beta chains drawn from one sample of a study of CD8+ T cells in alopecia areata. Profiled with immunoSEQ multiplex PCR; TCRdb holds only in-frame clones, not every one. Among around 170,000 clones listed, 51% were seen once. Sequencing was performed on CD8+ T cells sorted from blood, taken around week 54, from a patient treated with tofacitinib. The source of these receptors is a human donor with alopecia areata. The CDR3 runs from the conserved cysteine through the conserved F or W. Each record gives: D gene, clone size, V gene, J gene, CDR3 protein, CDR3 DNA. The D gene is left open where the match is weak. The size field is filled for only some rows; it gives once, few, many or a size class.

.	.	TRBV29-1	TRBJ2-2	CSVLWDRSTGELFF	TGCAGCGTTTTGTGGGACCGTTCCACCGGGGAGCTGTTTTTT
TRBD1	.	TRBV5-1	TRBJ2-1	CASSRTGAIYNEQFF	TGCGCCAGCAGCCGGACAGGGGCTATTTACAATGAGCAGTTCTTC
.	.	TRBV7-9	TRBJ2-4	CASTHSNWEVAKNIQYF	TGTGCCAGCACCCACTCTAATTGGGAGGTAGCCAAAAACATTCAGTACTTC
TRBD1	.	TRBV30	TRBJ2-7	CAWSPGTGWSYEQYF	TGTGCCTGGAGTCCAGGGACAGGATGGTCCTACGAGCAGTACTTC
.	.	TRBV19	TRBJ1-1	CASSIPRTRLNTEAFF	TGTGCCAGTAGTATCCCTCGTACGCGACTTAACACTGAAGCTTTCTTT
TRBD2	.	TRBV29-1	TRBJ2-2	CSVGTSGGNTGELFF	TGCAGCGTTGGGACTAGCGGGGGGAACACCGGGGAGCTGTTTTTT
.	few	TRBV7-3	TRBJ2-1	CASSLTSADYNEQFF	TGTGCCAGCAGCTTAACGTCGGCTGATTACAATGAGCAGTTCTTC
.	.	TRBV4-3	TRBJ1-1	CASSQDVANTEAFF	TGCGCCAGCAGCCAAGATGTAGCGAACACTGAAGCTTTCTTT
TRBD1	.	TRBV4-3	TRBJ1-4	CASSQVPRDRVKEKLFF	TGCGCCAGCAGCCAAGTTCCTCGGGACAGGGTGAAAGAAAAACTGTTTTTT
.	once	TRBV9	TRBJ2-3	CASSVEGSTDTQYF	TGTGCCAGCAGCGTAGAGGGGTCCACAGATACGCAGTATTTT
TRBD1	once	TRBV30	TRBJ2-1	CAFTQPGQYNEQFF	TGTGCCTTCACTCAACCGGGACAGTACAATGAGCAGTTCTTC
.	.	TRBV7-2	TRBJ2-7	CASSLAAQAPYEQYF	TGTGCCAGCAGCTTAGCCGCGCAGGCCCCTTACGAGCAGTACTTC
TRBD1	few	TRBV7-9	TRBJ1-5	CASSLGQGNQPQHF	TGTGCCAGCAGCCTGGGACAGGGAAATCAGCCCCAGCATTTT
TRBD1	few	TRBV30	TRBJ2-7	CAWGTGQTNYEQYF	TGTGCCTGGGGGACAGGGCAGACTAACTACGAGCAGTACTTC
.	.	TRBV30	TRBJ2-3	CAWSRAASTDTQYF	TGTGCCTGGAGCCGGGCAGCGAGCACAGATACGCAGTATTTT
.	few	TRBV6-5	TRBJ2-5	CASTNPGPGETQYF	TGTGCCAGCACCAACCCAGGGCCGGGGGAGACCCAGTACTTC
.	.	TRBV6-5	TRBJ2-5	CASKRVWEAGVQYF	TGTGCCAGCAAAAGGGTGTGGGAAGCTGGGGTCCAGTACTTC
.	few	TRBV10-2	TRBJ2-3	CASSDRGVEDTQYF	TGCGCCAGCAGTGACCGAGGGGTGGAAGATACGCAGTATTTT
.	.	TRBV6-5	TRBJ2-3	CASSPSTLVDTQYF	TGTGCCAGCAGTCCCTCCACACTAGTGGATACGCAGTATTTT
.	.	TRBV9	TRBJ1-2	CASSRRDASYGYTF	TGTGCCAGCTCCCGCCGGGACGCCTCCTATGGCTACACCTTC
TRBD1	.	TRBV25-1	TRBJ1-6	CASSHKTTGSSNSPLHF	TGTGCCAGCAGCCATAAAACGACAGGGTCCTCGAATTCACCCCTCCACTTT
.	.	TRBV27	TRBJ1-6	CASSQGLSPLHF	TGTGCCAGCAGTCAGGGACTTTCACCCCTCCACTTT
TRBD1	.	TRBV6-1	TRBJ1-5	CASSRQGDRNQPQHF	TGTGCCAGCAGCCGACAGGGGGATCGTAATCAGCCCCAGCATTTT
.	.	TRBV27	TRBJ1-2	CASSLGRMTANYDYGYTF	TGTGCCAGCAGTTTGGGGAGAATGACAGCGAATTACGATTATGGCTACACCTTC